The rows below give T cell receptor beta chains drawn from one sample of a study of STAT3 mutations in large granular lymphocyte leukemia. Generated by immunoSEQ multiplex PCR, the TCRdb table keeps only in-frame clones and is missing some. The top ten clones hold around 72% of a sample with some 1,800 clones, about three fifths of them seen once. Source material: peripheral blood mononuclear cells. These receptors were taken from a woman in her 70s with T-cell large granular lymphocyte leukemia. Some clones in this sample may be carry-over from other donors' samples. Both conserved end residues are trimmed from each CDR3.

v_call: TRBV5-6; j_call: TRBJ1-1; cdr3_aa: ASSLSGITSTEAF
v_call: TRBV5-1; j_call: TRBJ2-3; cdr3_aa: ASSLGTSGISTDTQY
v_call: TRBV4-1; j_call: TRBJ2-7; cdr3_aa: ASSQGLAGVGEQY
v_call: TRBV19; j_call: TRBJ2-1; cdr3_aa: ASSLQGSHLYDEQF
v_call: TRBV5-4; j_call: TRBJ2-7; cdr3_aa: ASSLPGLAGSYEQY
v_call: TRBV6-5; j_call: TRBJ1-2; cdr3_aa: ASSSLYQSNYGYT
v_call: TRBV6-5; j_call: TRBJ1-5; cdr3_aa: ASSYDSRGGQPQH
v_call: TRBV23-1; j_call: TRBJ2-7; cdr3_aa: ASSQSGQSYEQY
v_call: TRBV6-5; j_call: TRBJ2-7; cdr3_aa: ASSSGAGEQY
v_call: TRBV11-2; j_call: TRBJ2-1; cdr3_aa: ASSLVVGEQF
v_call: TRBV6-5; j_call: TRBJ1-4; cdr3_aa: ASGYGSANEKLF
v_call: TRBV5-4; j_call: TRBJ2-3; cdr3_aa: ASSLGTGGADTQY
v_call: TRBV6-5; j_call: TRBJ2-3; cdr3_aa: ASRASTDTQY
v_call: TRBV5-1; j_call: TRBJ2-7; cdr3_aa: ASSPDGTSEQY
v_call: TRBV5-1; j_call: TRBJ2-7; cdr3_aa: ASSGGGGESYEQY
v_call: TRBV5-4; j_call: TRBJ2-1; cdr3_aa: ASRSWTVTYNEQF
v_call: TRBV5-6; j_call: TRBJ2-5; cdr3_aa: ASSLAVGGPQETQY
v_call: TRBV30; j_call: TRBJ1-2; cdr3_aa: AWSQQGSSGYT
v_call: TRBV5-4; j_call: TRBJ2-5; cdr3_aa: ASSLSSGRVQETQY
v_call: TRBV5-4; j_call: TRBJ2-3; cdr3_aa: ASRGGTRSTDTQY
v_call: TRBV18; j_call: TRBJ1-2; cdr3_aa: ASSPGLANYGYT
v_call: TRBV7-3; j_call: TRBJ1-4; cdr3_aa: ASSLGPDASGKLF
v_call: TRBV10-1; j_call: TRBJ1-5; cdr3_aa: ASPEGRECSNQPQH
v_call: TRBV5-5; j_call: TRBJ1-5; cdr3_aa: ASSLVAGQPQH
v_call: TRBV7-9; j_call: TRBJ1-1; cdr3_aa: ASSLSTEAF
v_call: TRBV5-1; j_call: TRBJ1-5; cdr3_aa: ASSLEGEKGQPQH
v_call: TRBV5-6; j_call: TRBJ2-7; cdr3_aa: ASSSGTGAYEQY
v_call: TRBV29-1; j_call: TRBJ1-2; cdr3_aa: SVPDPIHGYT
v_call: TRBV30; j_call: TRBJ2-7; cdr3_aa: AWSAGLGSYEQY